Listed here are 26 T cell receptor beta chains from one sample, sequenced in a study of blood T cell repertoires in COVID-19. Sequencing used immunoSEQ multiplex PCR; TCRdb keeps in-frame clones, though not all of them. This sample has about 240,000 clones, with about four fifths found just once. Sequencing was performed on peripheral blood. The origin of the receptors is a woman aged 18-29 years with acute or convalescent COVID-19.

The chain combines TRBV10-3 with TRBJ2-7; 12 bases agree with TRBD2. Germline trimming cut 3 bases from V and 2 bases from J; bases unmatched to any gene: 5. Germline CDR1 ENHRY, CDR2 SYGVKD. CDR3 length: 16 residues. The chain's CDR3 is CAISDTLAGGTYEQYF. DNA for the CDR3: TGTGCCATCAGTGACACACTAGCGGGGGGAACCTACGAGCAGTACTTC.

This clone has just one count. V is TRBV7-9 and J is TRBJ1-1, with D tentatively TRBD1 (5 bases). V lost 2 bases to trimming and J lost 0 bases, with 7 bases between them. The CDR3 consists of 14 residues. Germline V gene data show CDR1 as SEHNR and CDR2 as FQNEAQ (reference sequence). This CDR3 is CASSLQGMNTEAFF. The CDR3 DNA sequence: TGTGCCAGCAGCTTACAGGGAATGAACACTGAAGCTTTCTTT.

The CDR3 spells CASSAGTSVYNEQFF. In DNA, the CDR3 is TGTGCCAGTAGCGCCGGGACTAGCGTTTACAATGAGCAGTTCTTC. V is TRBV19 and J is TRBJ2-1; 10 positions match TRBD2. Germline CDR1 and CDR2: LNHDA and SQIVND (reference sequence). CDR3 length: 15 amino acids. After removal of 6 bases from V and 4 bases from J, the junction contained 6 bases not matched to a gene.

The CDR3 loop reads CASSFKGGVDSPLHF. The DNA of the CDR3 is TGTGCCAGCAGCTTTAAGGGGGGGGTTGATTCACCCCTCCACTTT. This chain uses TRBV5-4 with TRBJ1-6; maybe TRBD1 (6 bases). V was shortened by 2 bases and J by 8 bases, with 14 bases between the two germline ends. In germline, CDR1 is SGHNT, CDR2 YYREEE (reference sequence). The CDR3 runs 15 residues.

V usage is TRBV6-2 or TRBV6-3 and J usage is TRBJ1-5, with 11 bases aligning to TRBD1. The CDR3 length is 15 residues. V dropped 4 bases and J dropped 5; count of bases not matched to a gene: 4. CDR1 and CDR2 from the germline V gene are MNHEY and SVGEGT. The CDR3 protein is CASSSGQGDYQPQHF. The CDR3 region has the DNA TGTGCCAGCAGTTCGGGACAGGGGGACTATCAGCCCCAGCATTTT.

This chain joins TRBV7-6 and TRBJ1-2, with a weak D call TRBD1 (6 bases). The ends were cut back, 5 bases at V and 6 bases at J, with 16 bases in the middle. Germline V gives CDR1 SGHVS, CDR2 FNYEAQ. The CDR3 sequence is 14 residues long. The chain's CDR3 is CASSGRDIPNGYTF. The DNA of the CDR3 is TGTGCCAGCAGCGGCCGGGACATCCCGAATGGCTACACCTTC.

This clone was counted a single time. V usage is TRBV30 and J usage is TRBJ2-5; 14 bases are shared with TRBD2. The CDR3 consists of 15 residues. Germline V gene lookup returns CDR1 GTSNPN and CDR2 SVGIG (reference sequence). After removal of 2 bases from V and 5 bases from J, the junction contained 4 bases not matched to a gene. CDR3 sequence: CAWSRLAGGSETQYF. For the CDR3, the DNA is TGTGCCTGGAGTCGACTAGCGGGAGGGTCTGAGACCCAGTACTTC.

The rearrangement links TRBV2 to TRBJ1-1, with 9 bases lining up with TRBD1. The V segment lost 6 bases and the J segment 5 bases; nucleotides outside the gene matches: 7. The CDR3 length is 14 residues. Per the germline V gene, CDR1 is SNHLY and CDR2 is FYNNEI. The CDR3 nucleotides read TGTGCCAGCAGGTCCGGGACAGGGAGGACTGAAGCTTTCTTT. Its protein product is CASRSGTGRTEAFF.

CDR3 coding DNA: TGTGCCAGCAGTGCGACAGGGGGAACAGATACGCAGTATTTT. Encoded protein: CASSATGGTDTQYF. V usage is TRBV27 and J usage is TRBJ2-3, with 9 bases matching TRBD1. Germline V gives CDR1 MNHEY, CDR2 SMNVEV (reference sequence). Unmatched junction bases numbered 3, after V lost 5 bases and J lost 3 bases. The CDR3 spans 14 residues.

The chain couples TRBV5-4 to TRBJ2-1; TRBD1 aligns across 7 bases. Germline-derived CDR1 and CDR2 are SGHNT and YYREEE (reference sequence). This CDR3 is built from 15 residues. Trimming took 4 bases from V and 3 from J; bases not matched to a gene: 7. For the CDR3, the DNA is TGTGCCAGCAGCGTGACAGGGTTCCTCTACAATGAGCAGTTCTTC. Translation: CASSVTGFLYNEQFF. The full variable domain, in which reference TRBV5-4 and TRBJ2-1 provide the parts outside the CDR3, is ETGVTQSPTHLIKTRGQQVTLRCSSQSGHNTVSWYQQALGQGPQFIFQYYREEENGRGNFPPRFSGLQFPNYSSELNVNALELDDSALYLCASSVTGFLYNEQFFGPGTRLTVL.

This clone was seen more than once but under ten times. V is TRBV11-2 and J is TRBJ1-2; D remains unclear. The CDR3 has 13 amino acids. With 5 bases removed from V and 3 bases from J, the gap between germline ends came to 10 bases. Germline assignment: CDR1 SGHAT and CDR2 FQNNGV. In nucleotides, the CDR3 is TGTGCCAGCAGCCCCGACGGGTACTATGGCTACACCTTC. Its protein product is CASSPDGYYGYTF.

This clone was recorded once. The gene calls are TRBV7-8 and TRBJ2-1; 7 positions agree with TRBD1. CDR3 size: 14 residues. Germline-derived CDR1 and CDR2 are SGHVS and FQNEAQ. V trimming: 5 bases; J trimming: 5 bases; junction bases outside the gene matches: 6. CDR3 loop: CASSQTGLDNEQFF. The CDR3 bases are TGTGCCAGCAGCCAGACAGGGCTCGACAATGAGCAGTTCTTC. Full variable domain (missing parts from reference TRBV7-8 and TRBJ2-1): GAGVSQSPRYKVAKRGQDVALRCDPISGHVSLFWYQQALGQGPEFLTYFQNEAQLDKSGLPSDRFFAERPEGSVSTLKIQRTQQEDSAVYLCASSQTGLDNEQFFGPGTRLTVL.

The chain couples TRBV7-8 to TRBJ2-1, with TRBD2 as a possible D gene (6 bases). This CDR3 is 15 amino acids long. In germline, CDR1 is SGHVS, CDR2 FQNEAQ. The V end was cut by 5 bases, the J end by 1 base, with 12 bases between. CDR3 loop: CASSQEGLSYNEQFF. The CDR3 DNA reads TGTGCCAGCAGCCAGGAGGGACTTTCCTACAATGAGCAGTTCTTC. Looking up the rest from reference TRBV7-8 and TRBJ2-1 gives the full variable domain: GAGVSQSPRYKVAKRGQDVALRCDPISGHVSLFWYQQALGQGPEFLTYFQNEAQLDKSGLPSDRFFAERPEGSVSTLKIQRTQQEDSAVYLCASSQEGLSYNEQFFGPGTRLTVL.

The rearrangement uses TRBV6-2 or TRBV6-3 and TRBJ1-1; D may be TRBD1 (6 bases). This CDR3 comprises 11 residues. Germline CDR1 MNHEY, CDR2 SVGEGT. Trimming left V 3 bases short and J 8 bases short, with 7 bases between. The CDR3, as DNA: TGTGCCAGCAGTTATGGGACAGAAGCTTTCTTT. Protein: CASSYGTEAFF.

CDR3 in amino acids: CASSQDNNEQFF. The CDR3 bases are TGCGCCAGCAGCCAAGATAACAATGAGCAGTTCTTC. This sequence joins TRBV4-3 and TRBJ2-1; D is undetermined. The CDR3 covers 12 residues. Germline CDR1 reads LGHNA; CDR2 reads YSLEER. V lost 0 bases to trimming and J lost 5 bases, with 2 bases between them.

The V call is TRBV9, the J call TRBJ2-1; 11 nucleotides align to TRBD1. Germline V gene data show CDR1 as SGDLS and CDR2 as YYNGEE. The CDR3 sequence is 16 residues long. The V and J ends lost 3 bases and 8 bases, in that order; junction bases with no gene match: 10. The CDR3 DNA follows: TGTGCCAGCAGCGCGACCGGGACAGGGGGATTTCATGAGCAGTTCTTC. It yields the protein CASSATGTGGFHEQFF.

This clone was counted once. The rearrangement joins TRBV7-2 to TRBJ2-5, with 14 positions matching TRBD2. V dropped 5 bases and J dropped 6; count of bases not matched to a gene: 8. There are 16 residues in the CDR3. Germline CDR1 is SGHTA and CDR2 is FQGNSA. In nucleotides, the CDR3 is TGTGCCAGCAGCCCCTCGACTAGCGGGAGGGAGAAGACCCAGTACTTC. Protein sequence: CASSPSTSGREKTQYF.

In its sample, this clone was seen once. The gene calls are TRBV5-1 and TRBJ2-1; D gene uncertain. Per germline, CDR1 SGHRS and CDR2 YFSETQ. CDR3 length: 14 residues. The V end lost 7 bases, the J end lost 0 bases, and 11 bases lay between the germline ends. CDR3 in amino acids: CASGDGASYNEQFF. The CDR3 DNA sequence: TGCGCCAGCGGCGACGGAGCCTCCTACAATGAGCAGTTCTTC.

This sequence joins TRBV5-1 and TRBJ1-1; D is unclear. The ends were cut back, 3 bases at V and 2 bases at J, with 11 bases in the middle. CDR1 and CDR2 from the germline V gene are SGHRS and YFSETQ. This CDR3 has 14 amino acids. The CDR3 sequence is CASSSGTANTEAFF. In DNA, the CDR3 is TGCGCCAGCAGCTCCGGTACAGCAAACACTGAAGCTTTCTTT.

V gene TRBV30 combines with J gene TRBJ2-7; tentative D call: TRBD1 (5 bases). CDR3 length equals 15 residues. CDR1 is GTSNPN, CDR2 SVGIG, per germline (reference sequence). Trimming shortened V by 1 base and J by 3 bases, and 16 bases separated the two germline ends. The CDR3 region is CAWSAPTDSHYEQYF. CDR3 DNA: TGTGCCTGGAGTGCCCCCACCGACAGTCACTACGAGCAGTACTTC. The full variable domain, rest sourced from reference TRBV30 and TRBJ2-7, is SQTIHQWPATLVQPVGSPLSLECTVEGTSNPNLYWYRQAAGRGLQLLFYSVGIGQISSEVPQNLSASRPQDRQFILSSKKLLLSDSGFYLCAWSAPTDSHYEQYFGPGTRLTVT.

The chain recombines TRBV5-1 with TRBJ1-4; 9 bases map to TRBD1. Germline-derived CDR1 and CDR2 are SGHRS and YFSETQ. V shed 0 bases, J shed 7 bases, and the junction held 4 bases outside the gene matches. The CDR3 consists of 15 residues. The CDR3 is CASSLASTGGEKLFF. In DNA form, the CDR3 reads TGCGCCAGCAGCTTGGCCTCGACAGGGGGTGAAAAACTGTTTTTT.

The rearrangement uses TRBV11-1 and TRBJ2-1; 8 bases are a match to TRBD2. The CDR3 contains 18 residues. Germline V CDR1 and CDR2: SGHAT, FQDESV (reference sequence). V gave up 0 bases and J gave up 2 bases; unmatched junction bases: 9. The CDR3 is CASSLASLTGGPYNEQFF. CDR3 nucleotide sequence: TGTGCCAGCAGCTTAGCGTCGCTAACGGGAGGGCCCTACAATGAGCAGTTCTTC.

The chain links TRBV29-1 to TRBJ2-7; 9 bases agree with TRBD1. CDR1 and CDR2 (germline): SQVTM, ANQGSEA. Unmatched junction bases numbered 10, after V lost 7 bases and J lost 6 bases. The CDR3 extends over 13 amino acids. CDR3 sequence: CSATGGASGEQYF. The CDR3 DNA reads TGCAGCGCAACAGGGGGCGCGTCCGGCGAGCAGTACTTC.

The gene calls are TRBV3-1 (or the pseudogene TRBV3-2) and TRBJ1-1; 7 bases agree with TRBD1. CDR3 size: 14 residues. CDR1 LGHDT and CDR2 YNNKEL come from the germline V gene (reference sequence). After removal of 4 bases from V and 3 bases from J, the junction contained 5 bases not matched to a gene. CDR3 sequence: CASSPAQGHTEAFF. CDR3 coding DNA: TGTGCCAGCAGCCCGGCACAGGGGCACACTGAAGCTTTCTTT.

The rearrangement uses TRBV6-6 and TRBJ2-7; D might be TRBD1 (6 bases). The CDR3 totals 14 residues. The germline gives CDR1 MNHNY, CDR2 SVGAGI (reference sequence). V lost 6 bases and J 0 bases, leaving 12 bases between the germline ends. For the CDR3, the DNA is TGTGCCAGCAGCTTCGGACAGAGCTCCTACGAGCAGTACTTC. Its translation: CASSFGQSSYEQYF.

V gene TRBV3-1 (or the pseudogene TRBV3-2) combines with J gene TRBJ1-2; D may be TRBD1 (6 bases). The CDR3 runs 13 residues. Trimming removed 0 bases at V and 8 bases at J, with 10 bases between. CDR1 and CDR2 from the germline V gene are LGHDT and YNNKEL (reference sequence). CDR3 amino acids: CASSQDMDRGYTF. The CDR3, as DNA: TGTGCCAGCAGCCAAGATATGGACAGAGGCTACACCTTC.